The 26 T cell receptor beta chains given below trace back to one sample, sequenced in a study of HIV-infected patients and healthy controls. All unsorted peripheral T cells were captured because whole blood was used without fractionation. About 550 ng RNA was reverse transcribed with alpha and beta constant-region primers. Each of the alpha and beta chains got its own library through chain-specific third strand synthesis with indices. Using its own MiXCR run on the 5' RACE reads, TCRdb lists one record per CDR3 protein. The repertoire consists of approximately 25,000 distinct CDR3 sequences, with 7.5% to 10% occurring once and the leading ten covering 3.5% to 4.5%. The material sequenced was blood. The receptors were gathered from an adult in good health.

This clonotype appeared many times. CDR3 nucleotides: TGCAGTGCCCGGCGGGGGCCGGCCACCGGGGAGCTGTTTTTT. Its protein product is CSARRGPATGELFF. This chain links TRBV20-1 with TRBJ2-2, with a possible D match to TRBD2 (7 bases). The CDR3 is 14 residues long. Germline V gene data show CDR1 as DFQATT and CDR2 as SNEGSKA (reference sequence). Trimming left V 6 bases short and J 4 bases short, with 15 bases between.

In its sample, this clonotype was seen a few times. This chain links TRBV6-2 or TRBV6-3 with TRBJ2-3; D ambiguous. Germline V gene data show CDR1 as MNHEY and CDR2 as SVGEGT. There are 14 residues in the CDR3. The V and J ends lost 6 bases and 2 bases respectively, with 12 bases between them. The CDR3 here is CASSGRRDTDTQYF. Here the CDR3 DNA reads TGTGCCAGCAGCGGAAGGAGAGACACAGATACGCAGTATTTT.

This clonotype was observed at least ten times. The gene calls are TRBV12-3 or TRBV12-4 and TRBJ1-2; the D gene is possibly TRBD1 (5 bases). V dropped 6 bases and J dropped 4 bases, with 15 bases sitting between them. The CDR3 has 14 amino acids. CDR3 sequence: CASSPGRNIYGYTF. CDR3 nucleotides: TGTGCCAGCAGCCCGGGACGGAATATCTATGGCTACACCTTC.

This rearrangement joins TRBV4-3 to TRBJ1-1; TRBD1 matches at 11 bases. The CDR3 consists of 14 residues. J lost 4 bases, V lost 4 bases, and 2 bases had no gene match. The V gene's germline CDR1 is LGHNA and CDR2 YSLEER. In nucleotides, the CDR3 is TGCGCCAGCAGCCGGGACAGGGGGTCCACTGAAGCTTTCTTT. This translates into CASSRDRGSTEAFF.

This clonotype came up many times. The genes are TRBV4-1 and TRBJ2-1, with TRBD1 matching 7 bases. The CDR3 is 16 residues long. Germline-derived CDR1 and CDR2 are MGHRA and YSYEKL. V lost 4 bases to trimming and J lost 8 bases; unmatched junction nucleotides: 14. The CDR3 here is CASSRGGRGLGYEQFF. In DNA form, the CDR3 reads TGCGCCAGCAGCCGAGGGGGCAGGGGCCTAGGCTATGAGCAGTTCTTC.

This clonotype was recorded many times. This rearrangement joins TRBV29-1 to TRBJ1-4, with 7 bases aligning to TRBD1. Losses at the gene ends were 0 bases for V and 0 bases for J; bases not matched to a gene: 7. CDR3 length: 17 amino acids. Germline V gives CDR1 SQVTM, CDR2 ANQGSEA. The CDR3 spells CSVEDRGPLATNEKLFF. The CDR3, as DNA: TGCAGCGTTGAAGATAGGGGGCCACTTGCAACTAATGAAAAACTGTTTTTT.

There are many counts of this clonotype. The chain combines TRBV5-1 with TRBJ2-7; the match to TRBD1 covers 7 bases. Germline values: CDR1 SGHRS, CDR2 YFSETQ. The CDR3 consists of 15 residues. Trimming removed 2 bases from V and 3 bases from J; junction bases left unmatched: 8. CDR3 sequence reads: CASSLGTDPLYEQYF. Written as DNA, the CDR3 is TGCGCCAGCAGCTTAGGGACAGACCCACTCTACGAGCAGTACTTC.

This clonotype was observed at least ten times. CDR3 DNA: TGTGCCAGCAGCTCTAACCTAGCGGGGGAAGATACGCAGTATTTT. Its translation is CASSSNLAGEDTQYF. The chain is built from TRBV7-2 and TRBJ2-3, with 10 bases fitting TRBD2. Germline-derived CDR1 and CDR2 are SGHTA and FQGNSA. V was clipped by 4 bases and J by 5 bases; unmatched bases: 6. The CDR3 has 15 amino acids.

This clonotype was counted only a few times. This rearrangement joins TRBV6-1 to TRBJ2-7; 8 bases are a match to TRBD1. CDR3 length equals 14 residues. CDR1 MNHNS and CDR2 SASEGT come from the germline V gene. V was clipped by 3 bases and J by 2 bases; unmatched bases: 3. The CDR3 sequence: CASSERTGTYEQYF. CDR3 in DNA: TGTGCCAGCAGTGAGAGGACAGGGACCTACGAGCAGTACTTC.

This clonotype was observed many times. This rearrangement joins TRBV27 to TRBJ2-3, with D unresolved. CDR1 MNHEY and CDR2 SMNVEV come from the germline V gene (reference sequence). The CDR3 contains 14 residues. V dropped 8 bases and J dropped 2 bases, with 14 bases sitting between them. CDR3 protein: CASWITRPTDTQYF. The DNA of the CDR3 is TGTGCCAGCTGGATAACCCGGCCCACAGATACGCAGTATTTT.

This clonotype has at least ten counts. The gene calls are TRBV4-3 and TRBJ1-3; weak D call: TRBD1 (5 bases). The germline CDR1 and CDR2 sequences are LGHNA and YSLEER. The CDR3 is made up of 17 amino acids. Trimming removed 0 bases from V and 4 bases from J, with 16 bases in between. CDR3 nucleotide sequence: TGCGCCAGCAGCCAAGAACGAGGAGGGGCAGGAGGAAACACCATATATTTT. It codes for CASSQERGGAGGNTIYF.

A few counts support this clonotype. J is TRBJ1-2 and V is TRBV29-1, with D perhaps TRBD1 (5 bases). V was cut by 6 bases and J by 4 bases, with 21 bases left in between. CDR3 length: 15 amino acids. Germline V gene data show CDR1 as SQVTM and CDR2 as ANQGSEA. CDR3 protein: CSVWTGGAPTYGYTF. CDR3 DNA: TGCAGCGTCTGGACCGGCGGGGCTCCGACCTATGGCTACACCTTC.

This clonotype was counted ten times or more. CDR3 amino acids: CSAYTPGRTNEKLFF. For the CDR3, the DNA is TGCAGTGCTTATACCCCGGGACGTACAAATGAAAAACTGTTTTTT. The V call is TRBV20-1, the J call TRBJ1-4; a weak D match, TRBD1 (5 bases). The CDR3 extends over 15 amino acids. The V end was cut by 5 bases, the J end by 5 bases, with 18 bases between. CDR1 DFQATT and CDR2 SNEGSKA come from the germline V gene (reference sequence).

This clonotype came up a few times. V usage is TRBV11-2 and J usage is TRBJ2-7; D not certain. Trimming cost V 5 bases and J 6 bases, with 5 bases left between them. Looked up from germline, CDR1 is SGHAT and CDR2 is FQNNGV. This CDR3 spans 10 amino acids. CDR3: CASSMTEQYF. The CDR3 DNA is TGTGCCAGCAGCATGACCGAGCAGTACTTC.

The genes are TRBV20-1 and TRBJ1-5; D perhaps matches TRBD1 (5 bases). The germline V gene has CDR1 DFQATT and CDR2 SNEGSKA (reference sequence). This CDR3 is built from 14 residues. V was pared by 4 bases and J by 2 bases, with 12 bases between. DNA of the CDR3: TGCAGTGCTATGGAGGGGTACGGCAATCAGCCCCAGCATTTT. The encoded protein is CSAMEGYGNQPQHF.

This clonotype appeared many times. J is TRBJ1-1 and V is TRBV20-1, with D maybe TRBD1 (6 bases). The CDR3 runs to 16 residues. Trimming removed 0 bases from V and 1 base from J, with 15 bases in between. CDR1 and CDR2 (germline): DFQATT, SNEGSKA (reference sequence). The CDR3 nucleotides read TGCAGTGCTAGAGAGTCAGGGGCCGACTCGAACACTGAAGCTTTCTTT. It is translated as CSARESGADSNTEAFF.

This clonotype turned up a few times. This sequence joins TRBV4-1 and TRBJ2-1; 7 positions match TRBD1. This CDR3 is built from 16 residues. Looked up from germline, CDR1 is MGHRA and CDR2 is YSYEKL. J was trimmed by 5 bases and V by 0 bases; bases with no gene match: 7. CDR3 DNA sequence: TGCGCCAGCAGCCAAGATCATCCGACAGGGCACAATGAGCAGTTCTTC. As protein: CASSQDHPTGHNEQFF.

The table lists this clonotype with many counts. This chain joins TRBV5-1 and TRBJ1-1; possibly TRBD1 for D (5 bases). In germline, CDR1 is SGHRS, CDR2 YFSETQ. The CDR3 is 14 residues long. V gave up 2 bases and J gave up 1 base, with 9 bases separating them. DNA for the CDR3: TGCGCCAGCAGCTTTCAGGACAAGAACACTGAAGCTTTCTTT. The encoded protein is CASSFQDKNTEAFF.

There are many counts of this clonotype. This chain links TRBV5-6 with TRBJ2-1, with 8 positions matching TRBD1. The CDR3 runs to 15 residues. Per the germline V gene, CDR1 is SGHDT and CDR2 is YYEEEE. With V trimmed by 4 bases and J by 13 bases, 16 bases remained unmatched. CDR3 DNA: TGTGCCAGCAGCCAAGAAGTACTACAGGGGGTCATCCAGTTCTTC. It specifies CASSQEVLQGVIQFF.

The J gene is TRBJ2-7, the V gene TRBV20-1, with D maybe TRBD2 (6 bases). This CDR3 spans 13 amino acids. Germline CDR1 is DFQATT and CDR2 is SNEGSKA (reference sequence). The CDR3, as DNA: TGCGCCCCCACGGGGGAATTATCTACGAAGCAGTACTTC. The encoded protein is CAPTGELSTKQYF.

This clonotype has at least ten counts. The rearrangement uses TRBV6-6 and TRBJ1-1, with D perhaps TRBD1 (5 bases). The CDR3 is made up of 11 amino acids. The V end lost 6 bases, the J end lost 10 bases, and 12 bases lay between the germline ends. Germline CDR1 and CDR2: MNHNY and SVGAGI (reference sequence). The CDR3 spells CASRFAGLAFF. CDR3 nucleotide sequence: TGTGCCAGCAGATTTGCAGGGCTAGCTTTCTTT.

This clonotype appeared many times. The chain has TRBV20-1 and TRBJ1-5; D not certain. Trimming stripped 3 bases from V and 6 bases from J, with 9 bases between. Germline V gene data show CDR1 as DFQATT and CDR2 as SNEGSKA (reference sequence). The CDR3 totals 12 residues. The CDR3 region is CSASTPSQPQHF. In DNA form, the CDR3 reads TGCAGTGCTAGTACTCCTTCTCAGCCCCAGCATTTT.

This clonotype was recorded only once. The chain's CDR3 is CASSAMGLHEQFF. The CDR3 coding sequence is TGTGCCAGCAGTGCTATGGGACTACACGAGCAGTTCTTC. The chain joins TRBV3-1 to TRBJ2-1; 7 bases line up with TRBD2. The CDR3 spans 13 residues. Germline CDR1 LGHDT, CDR2 YNNKEL (reference sequence). Losses at the gene ends were 6 bases for V and 10 bases for J; bases not matched to a gene: 9.

The chain recombines TRBV28 with TRBJ2-1; D is ambiguous. This CDR3 has 13 residues. Per germline, CDR1 MDHEN and CDR2 SYDVKM. V was pared by 5 bases and J by 12 bases, with 17 bases between. The CDR3 coding sequence is TGTGCCAGCAGTCCCCCTCCTTCTTCTTCGCAGTTCTTC. It codes for CASSPPPSSSQFF.

V is TRBV6-6 and J is TRBJ2-3; 8 bases match TRBD2. The germline V gene has CDR1 MNHNY and CDR2 SVGAGI (reference sequence). With 8 bases clipped from V and 4 bases from J, the junction kept 11 bases outside the gene matches. The CDR3 runs 15 residues. CDR3 protein: CASLRDGGESDTQYF. The CDR3 DNA is TGTGCCAGCCTACGGGACGGGGGGGAGTCAGATACGCAGTATTTT.

The CDR3 region has the DNA TGTGCCAGCAGGTCGGGACTAGCGGGGAATGAGCAGTTCTTC. Protein sequence: CASRSGLAGNEQFF. V and J are TRBV28 and TRBJ2-1; TRBD2 matches 13 bases. Germline V gene lookup returns CDR1 MDHEN and CDR2 SYDVKM. Trimming cost V 6 bases and J 7 bases; bases outside gene matches: 3. There are 14 residues in the CDR3.